The rows below give T cell receptor beta chains drawn from one sample of a study of shared clonotypes between healthy human individuals. Clones were sequenced by immunoSEQ multiplex PCR, and TCRdb holds only the in-frame ones, with some missing. This sample has approximately 2,000,000 clones; over 85% occur once, and the top ten carry more than 1.5%. The sample was naive CD8+ T cells from PBMCs. All receptors come from a man between 18 and 29 years old in good health. Some clones in this sample may be carry-over from other donors' samples. Both conserved end residues are part of each CDR3. Each record gives: clone size, V gene, D gene, J gene, CDR3 protein, CDR3 DNA. The D gene is left open where the match is weak. Rows may omit the clone size; those that give it use once, few, many or a size class.

size: few; V: TRBV27; D: NA; J: TRBJ2-2; CDR3: CASSLPYTGELFF; DNA: TGTGCCAGCAGTTTGCCTTACACCGGGGAGCTGTTTTTT
size: NA; V: TRBV4-3; D: TRBD1; J: TRBJ2-7; CDR3: CASSQETGQGVYEQYF; DNA: TGCGCCAGCAGCCAAGAGACCGGGCAGGGGGTTTACGAGCAGTACTTC
size: NA; V: TRBV5-1; D: NA; J: TRBJ1-1; CDR3: CASSPVERSDAFF; DNA: TGCGCCAGCAGCCCCGTGGAAAGGAGCGACGCTTTCTTT
size: NA; V: TRBV6-5; D: NA; J: TRBJ2-2; CDR3: CASWLAGSNTGELFF; DNA: TGTGCCAGCTGGCTAGCAGGCTCGAACACCGGGGAGCTGTTTTTT
size: NA; V: TRBV28; D: NA; J: TRBJ1-5; CDR3: CASSLQGTSQPQHF; DNA: TGTGCCAGCAGTTTGCAGGGGACGAGTCAGCCCCAGCATTTT
size: once; V: TRBV7-8; D: TRBD2; J: TRBJ2-2; CDR3: CASSLALAGKTGELFF; DNA: TGTGCCAGCAGCTTAGCTCTAGCGGGAAAGACCGGGGAGCTGTTTTTT
size: NA; V: TRBV27; D: TRBD1; J: TRBJ1-6; CDR3: CASKWTGANSPLHF; DNA: TGTGCCAGCAAGTGGACAGGGGCCAATTCACCCCTCCACTTT
size: NA; V: TRBV28; D: NA; J: TRBJ2-7; CDR3: CASSFAEGYEQYF; DNA: TGTGCCAGCAGTTTCGCGGAGGGGTACGAGCAGTACTTC
size: NA; V: TRBV7-6; D: NA; J: TRBJ2-4; CDR3: CASSLGPTDPHRIAKNIQYF; DNA: TGTGCCAGCAGCTTAGGGCCGACAGACCCTCACCGGATAGCCAAAAACATTCAGTACTTC
size: NA; V: TRBV30; D: TRBD1; J: TRBJ1-1; CDR3: CAWSQGARTEAFF; DNA: TGTGCCTGGAGTCAGGGGGCGAGAACTGAAGCTTTCTTT
size: NA; V: TRBV6-6; D: NA; J: TRBJ2-5; CDR3: CANDPETQYF; DNA: TGTGCCAACGACCCGGAGACCCAGTACTTC
size: NA; V: TRBV27; D: NA; J: TRBJ1-5; CDR3: CASSLSGPQPQHF; DNA: TGTGCCAGCAGTTTATCTGGACCGCAGCCCCAGCATTTT
size: once; V: TRBV14; D: NA; J: TRBJ2-3; CDR3: CASSSTLRSTDTQYF; DNA: TGTGCCAGCAGTTCTACGCTTCGAAGCACAGATACGCAGTATTTT
size: NA; V: TRBV11-2; D: NA; J: TRBJ2-1; CDR3: CASSRGVDEQFF; DNA: TGTGCCAGCAGTCGCGGAGTCGATGAGCAGTTCTTC
size: NA; V: TRBV7-9; D: NA; J: TRBJ2-5; CDR3: CASSFGQSRFETQYF; DNA: TGTGCCAGCAGCTTCGGACAGAGCAGGTTCGAGACCCAGTACTTC
size: NA; V: TRBV28; D: NA; J: TRBJ2-7; CDR3: CASSLFRGATADEQYF; DNA: TGTGCCAGCAGTTTATTTAGGGGTGCCACGGCGGACGAGCAGTACTTC
size: once; V: TRBV11-3; D: NA; J: TRBJ2-2; CDR3: CASSLDPRGAGELFF; DNA: TGTGCCAGCAGCTTAGATCCAAGGGGAGCCGGGGAGCTGTTTTTT
size: NA; V: TRBV29-1; D: NA; J: TRBJ1-3; CDR3: CSVREEGTIYF; DNA: TGCAGCGTTCGTGAGGAGGGCACCATATATTTT
size: NA; V: TRBV14; D: NA; J: TRBJ1-2; CDR3: CASSLTRVDYGYTF; DNA: TGTGCCAGCAGCCTCACGAGGGTTGACTATGGCTACACCTTC
size: NA; V: TRBV10-3; D: TRBD2; J: TRBJ2-3; CDR3: CAISAPLRTSGTTDTQYF; DNA: TGTGCCATCAGTGCGCCACTACGGACTAGCGGTACCACAGATACGCAGTATTTT
size: NA; V: TRBV6-5; D: TRBD1; J: TRBJ2-7; CDR3: CASRITGTGNEQYF; DNA: TGTGCCAGCAGGATCACCGGGACAGGGAACGAGCAGTACTTC
size: once; V: TRBV18; D: NA; J: TRBJ2-7; CDR3: CASSHSSGEQYF; DNA: TGTGCCAGCTCACACTCCTCGGGCGAGCAGTACTTC